This record looks at one TCR beta chain sequence and its context. This entry is derived from a study of blood T cells in healthy people across ages. The second PCR ran about 6 to 12 cycles with a sample-barcoded 5' primer and J-beta primers. Every cDNA was tagged by a template-switch adaptor with 12 random nucleotides. Each CDR3 protein gets one entry after TCRdb re-called the 5' RACE reads with MiXCR. The repertoire holds hundreds of thousands of distinct CDR3 sequences, nearly 25% seen once, with just over 8.5% in the top ten. The CDR3 totals 17 residues. J was trimmed by 0 bases and V by 12 bases; bases with no gene match: 15. Germline V gives CDR1 KGHDR, CDR2 SFDVKD. These data also featured in a second study, about T cells of mothers and their children. That source notes: The sample comes from 8 or 9 healthy Caucasian donors: mothers and children.

The source of this sequence is a boy aged 5-17 years in good health. Sequenced material: blood. V usage is TRBV24-1 and J usage is TRBJ1-5; the match to TRBD1 covers 8 bases. In DNA, the CDR3 is TGTGCCCCCCCCCCAGGGGGCACCTGTTATAGCAATCAGCCCCAGCATTTT. As protein: CAPPPGGTCYSNQPQHF.